These 5 T cell receptor beta chains originate from one sample sequenced in a study of T cell repertoires in cytomegalovirus infection. Via MiXCR, TCRdb re-called the reads, giving one row per CDR3 protein. The data hold about 260,000 distinct CDR3 sequences, with approximately 13% observed a single time. Material: PBMCs. All receptors derive from a human donor in good health (CMV status not recorded). Some clones in this sample may be carry-over from other donors' samples.

This clonotype was observed many times. The rearrangement links TRBV28 to TRBJ2-1; 14 bases match TRBD2. The germline gives CDR1 MDHEN, CDR2 SYDVKM. There are 15 residues in the CDR3. The junction had 0 bases not matched to a gene; V was cut back by 6 bases and J by 2 bases. The CDR3 loop is CASRGLAGAYNEQFF. CDR3 bases: TGTGCCAGCAGGGGACTAGCGGGAGCCTACAATGAGCAGTTCTTC.

This clonotype was detected many times. The rearrangement joins TRBV11-2 to TRBJ2-5, with 7 bases fitting TRBD2. Germline values: CDR1 SGHAT, CDR2 FQNNGV. CDR3 length: 14 residues. The V and J ends lost 5 bases and 5 bases, in that order; junction bases with no gene match: 8. The CDR3 loop is CASSPRLAGETQYF. CDR3 sequence (DNA): TGTGCCAGCAGCCCCCGACTAGCAGGGGAGACCCAGTACTTC.

This clonotype was seen repeatedly, ten times or more. CDR3 coding DNA: TGTGCCAGCAGTCTTTCGGGACAGGGTGGATACGAGCAGTACTTC. It is translated as CASSLSGQGGYEQYF. This chain uses TRBV12-3 or TRBV12-4 with TRBJ2-7; 9 positions match TRBD1. Trimming removed 5 bases from V and 4 bases from J; junction bases left unmatched: 9. CDR3 length: 15 residues.

In its sample, this clonotype was seen a few times. The J gene is TRBJ2-5, the V gene TRBV7-2; TRBD1 agrees at 9 bases. Germline CDR1 is SGHTA and CDR2 is FQGNSA. This CDR3 contains 15 residues. V lost 6 bases to trimming and J lost 4 bases; unmatched junction nucleotides: 9. The CDR3 loop is CASSSQGAPRETQYF. In DNA, the CDR3 is TGTGCCAGCAGTTCACAGGGGGCGCCCCGAGAGACCCAGTACTTC.

This clonotype was counted between two and nine times. The rearrangement links TRBV6-1 to TRBJ1-5; TRBD1 agrees at 10 bases. This CDR3 spans 15 amino acids. With V trimmed by 6 bases and J by 7 bases, 9 bases remained unmatched. Per the germline V gene, CDR1 is MNHNS and CDR2 is SASEGT. CDR3 sequence: CASSTGTGVGQPQHF. As DNA, the CDR3 is TGTGCCAGCAGCACCGGGACAGGGGTCGGACAGCCCCAGCATTTT.